The TCR beta chain described here comes from a study of OX40 agonist ivuxolimab in advanced cancers. Sequencing used immunoSEQ multiplex PCR; TCRdb keeps in-frame clones, though not all of them. The sample includes 75,000 to 100,000 clones, roughly 84% of them seen just once. This material consisted of CD4+ or CD8+ T cells sorted from blood, taken in a trial of the OX40 agonist ivuxolimab. This TCR derives from an adult with an advanced solid tumor such as melanoma, head and neck, liver or kidney cancer.

CDR3: CASSGAGGDNEQFF. For the CDR3, the DNA is TGTGCCAGCAGTGGAGCGGGAGGGGACAATGAGCAGTTCTTC. The chain uses TRBV2 and TRBJ2-1; TRBD2 aligns across 10 bases. The CDR3 runs to 14 residues. Germline lookup yields CDR1 SNHLY and CDR2 FYNNEI. Trimming at V came to 4 bases and at J to 5 bases, leaving 2 bases not matched to a gene.